The rows below give T cell receptor beta chains drawn from one sample of a study of OX40 agonist ivuxolimab in advanced cancers. Measured with immunoSEQ multiplex PCR; TCRdb has only the in-frame clones, and not every one. The repertoire holds about 60,000 clones, with over 80% as singletons. The sequenced sample was CD4+ or CD8+ T cells sorted from blood, obtained in a trial of the OX40 agonist ivuxolimab. These receptors came from an adult with an advanced solid tumor such as melanoma, head and neck, liver or kidney cancer. The CDR3 runs from the conserved cysteine through the conserved F or W. The D gene is left open where the match is weak. Rows give clone size only sometimes, using once, few, many, or a class for an expanded clone.

v_call	j_call	clone_size	d_call	cdr3_aa	cdr3_nt
TRBV28	TRBJ2-1	NA	TRBD2	CASRTGGYNEQFF	TGTGCCAGCAGGACGGGAGGGTACAATGAGCAGTTCTTC
TRBV28	TRBJ1-6	NA	NA	CASSLGSSYNSPLHF	TGTGCCAGCAGTTTAGGGAGCTCCTATAATTCACCCCTCCACTTT
TRBV18	TRBJ1-3	NA	NA	CASSPQSLGFSGNTIYF	TGTGCCAGCTCACCCCAATCCCTTGGGTTCTCTGGAAACACCATATATTTT
TRBV2	TRBJ1-5	once	NA	CASRSSQGSQPQHF	TGTGCCAGCAGGTCTTCCCAGGGCTCTCAGCCCCAGCATTTT
TRBV18	TRBJ2-3	NA	TRBD2	CASSPLTSGRATDTQYF	TGTGCCAGCTCACCGCTGACTAGCGGGAGGGCAACAGATACGCAGTATTTT
TRBV30	TRBJ1-4	NA	TRBD1	CAWSPGGPTNEKLFF	TGTGCCTGGAGCCCAGGGGGCCCAACTAATGAAAAACTGTTTTTT
TRBV6-6	TRBJ2-3	NA	TRBD2	CASRREGETDTQYF	TGTGCCAGCAGGCGGGAGGGGGAGACAGATACGCAGTATTTT
TRBV2	TRBJ2-1	NA	NA	CASKTRDNLNEQFF	TGTGCCAGTAAAACCAGGGACAATCTTAATGAGCAGTTCTTC
TRBV10-3	TRBJ2-3	NA	TRBD2	CAISGELAVTDTQYF	TGTGCCATCAGTGGGGAACTAGCGGTCACAGATACGCAGTATTTT
TRBV28	TRBJ2-7	NA	TRBD2	CASSSSGTRTYEQYF	TGTGCCAGCAGTTCCAGCGGGACCCGAACCTACGAGCAGTACTTC
TRBV5-5	TRBJ2-1	NA	NA	CASSLYREDVNEQFF	TGTGCCAGCAGCTTGTACAGGGAAGATGTCAATGAGCAGTTCTTC
TRBV7-9	TRBJ2-4	once	TRBD2	CASSLLAGNIQYF	TGTGCCAGCAGCTTACTAGCGGGAAACATTCAGTACTTC
TRBV28	TRBJ1-6	NA	NA	CASSGQINSPLHF	TGTGCCAGCAGTGGACAAATAAATTCACCCCTCCACTTT
TRBV10-3	TRBJ2-7	NA	NA	CAISESGDGLEYF	TGTGCCATCAGTGAGTCGGGGGACGGGTTGGAGTACTTC
TRBV28	TRBJ2-3	NA	NA	CASSLGQGGTDTQYF	TGTGCCAGCAGTTTGGGGCAGGGTGGCACAGATACGCAGTATTTT
TRBV18	TRBJ1-2	NA	NA	CASSLGLLGLGYTF	TGTGCCAGCTCACTTGGACTTCTCGGGCTAGGCTACACCTTC
TRBV10-3	TRBJ2-5	once	NA	CAISGGVVRETQYF	TGTGCCATCAGCGGCGGGGTTGTGCGGGAGACCCAGTACTTC
TRBV19	TRBJ2-5	NA	NA	CASGPGLLYQETQYF	TGTGCCAGTGGCCCGGGACTTTTGTACCAAGAGACCCAGTACTTC
TRBV2	TRBJ1-5	once	NA	CASMPSRNNQPQHF	TGTGCCAGCATGCCCAGCCGGAACAATCAGCCCCAGCATTTT
TRBV19	TRBJ2-1	NA	NA	CASSTYNEQFF	TGTGCCAGTAGTACCTACAATGAGCAGTTCTTC
TRBV2	TRBJ2-5	NA	NA	CASSAAPIETQYF	TGTGCCAGCAGTGCAGCTCCGATAGAGACCCAGTACTTC
TRBV25-1	TRBJ1-1	NA	TRBD1	CASSEGQPNTEAFF	TGTGCCAGCAGTGAGGGACAGCCGAACACTGAAGCTTTCTTT
TRBV19	TRBJ2-4	NA	NA	CASSSDRAKNIQYF	TGTGCCAGTAGTTCCGACAGGGCCAAAAACATTCAGTACTTC
TRBV28	TRBJ2-3	NA	TRBD2	CATRTSFGTDTQYF	TGTGCCACCCGGACTAGTTTCGGCACAGATACGCAGTATTTT
TRBV20-1	TRBJ1-1	NA	NA	CSARANTEAFF	TGCAGTGCCAGGGCCAACACTGAAGCTTTCTTT
TRBV12-5	TRBJ2-3	NA	TRBD2	CASGFTSGTTDTQYF	TGTGCTAGTGGTTTTACTAGCGGGACGACAGATACGCAGTATTTT
TRBV4-3	TRBJ1-1	NA	TRBD1	CASSQVLAGGWNTEAFF	TGCGCCAGCAGCCAAGTTCTCGCAGGGGGCTGGAACACTGAAGCTTTCTTT
TRBV7-3	TRBJ2-3	NA	TRBD2	CASSLEGLAGGTDTQYF	TGTGCCAGCAGCCTAGAGGGACTAGCGGGAGGCACAGATACGCAGTATTTT
TRBV6-5	TRBJ1-2	NA	NA	CASSYGPGGGYTF	TGTGCCAGCAGTTACGGACCCGGTGGTGGCTACACCTTC
TRBV19	TRBJ1-3	NA	NA	CASSIAGDSGNTIYF	TGTGCCAGTAGTATAGCGGGAGACTCTGGAAACACCATATATTTT
TRBV13	TRBJ1-1	NA	TRBD1	CASRRTGESTEAFF	TGTGCCAGCAGGCGGACAGGGGAGAGCACTGAAGCTTTCTTT
TRBV28	TRBJ2-7	NA	NA	CASSPVRYEQYF	TGTGCCAGCAGCCCCGTTCGCTACGAGCAGTACTTC
TRBV28	TRBJ1-5	NA	TRBD1	CASSDPGGMGNQPQHF	TGTGCCAGCAGCGATCCAGGGGGGATGGGCAATCAGCCCCAGCATTTT
TRBV15	TRBJ1-3	NA	NA	CATRHGGSGNTIYF	TGTGCCACCAGACACGGCGGATCTGGAAACACCATATATTTT
TRBV11-2	TRBJ2-3	NA	NA	CASSFPNPGGTDTQYF	TGTGCCAGCAGCTTCCCTAACCCGGGCGGGACAGATACGCAGTATTTT
TRBV5-1	TRBJ2-1	few	TRBD2	CASGPSGNEQFF	TGCGCCAGCGGCCCTAGCGGCAATGAGCAGTTCTTC
TRBV28	TRBJ2-6	once	TRBD1	CASGTGGESGANVLTF	TGTGCCAGCGGAACAGGGGGCGAGTCTGGGGCCAACGTCCTGACTTTC
TRBV5-4	TRBJ1-2	once	NA	CASSESTVTYGYTF	TGTGCCAGCAGCGAATCGACAGTTACCTATGGCTACACCTTC
TRBV7-2	TRBJ1-1	NA	NA	CASSPPSQTNTEAFF	TGTGCCAGCAGTCCCCCGTCCCAGACGAACACTGAAGCTTTCTTT
TRBV18	TRBJ2-7	NA	NA	CASSPLEGDQRYEQYF	TGTGCCAGCTCACCACTGGAGGGGGACCAGAGATACGAGCAGTACTTC
TRBV7-3	TRBJ2-3	NA	TRBD2	CASSFGLGTDTQYF	TGTGCCAGCAGCTTTGGACTAGGCACAGATACGCAGTATTTT
TRBV30	TRBJ1-5	NA	NA	CAWSLGGGSNQPQHF	TGTGCCTGGAGCTTGGGGGGTGGGAGCAATCAGCCCCAGCATTTT